Listed here are 27 T cell receptor beta chains from one sample, sequenced in a study of OX40 agonist ivuxolimab in advanced cancers. Repertoires were generated with immunoSEQ multiplex PCR, while TCRdb's copy carries only in-frame clones and drops some. The profile shows about 21,000 clones, around 87% of them singletons. The specimen comprised CD4+ or CD8+ T cells sorted from blood, sampled in a trial of the OX40 agonist ivuxolimab. Source of these receptors: an adult with an advanced solid tumor such as melanoma, head and neck, liver or kidney cancer.

The gene calls are TRBV30 and TRBJ1-5; tentatively, D is TRBD1 (6 bases). Germline CDR1 GTSNPN, CDR2 SVGIG (reference sequence). This CDR3 is built from 16 residues. V lost 4 bases, J lost 0 bases, and 16 bases lay in between. The CDR3, as DNA: TGTGCCTGGACGGCGGGGGGCGGTTATAGCAATCAGCCCCAGCATTTT. It encodes CAWTAGGGYSNQPQHF.

The chain joins TRBV6-1 to TRBJ2-7; 12 bases map to TRBD2. The V gene end was trimmed by 2 bases and the J gene end by 1 base; junction bases not matched to a gene: 0. This CDR3 is built from 15 residues. CDR1 and CDR2 (germline): MNHNS, SASEGT. CDR3 in DNA: TGTGCCAGCAGTGAACTAGCGGGGGGGTCCTACGAGCAGTACTTC. As protein: CASSELAGGSYEQYF.

This chain joins TRBV5-1 and TRBJ2-7; TRBD2 is a possible D gene (7 bases). This CDR3 has 14 amino acids. Trimming left V 3 bases short and J 3 bases short, with 13 bases between. CDR1 and CDR2 (germline): SGHRS, YFSETQ. DNA for the CDR3: TGCGCCAGCAGCTCCCGAGGGGGGGACTACGAGCAGTACTTC. Translated: CASSSRGGDYEQYF.

Turning to this clone: Germline and junction disagree at one end, which may indicate a read error. This rearrangement joins TRBV30 to TRBJ1-4, with D unresolved. This CDR3 spans 13 amino acids. Germline values: CDR1 GTSNPN, CDR2 SVGIG (reference sequence). The CDR3 region has the DNA TGTGCCCGGAGCTGGGGTAACAATGAAAAACTGTTTTTT. Amino acids: CARSWGNNEKLFF.

The chain combines TRBV5-1 with TRBJ2-1, with TRBD2 as a possible D gene (6 bases). The CDR3 has 13 residues. Germline values: CDR1 SGHRS, CDR2 YFSETQ. V lost 2 bases and J lost 4, with 7 bases in between. CDR3 loop: CASSLGGYNEQFF. The CDR3 nucleotides are TGCGCCAGCAGCTTAGGAGGGTACAATGAGCAGTTCTTC.

This sequence joins TRBV5-5 and TRBJ2-3; D possibly matches TRBD1 or TRBD2 (5 bases each). Germline-derived CDR1 and CDR2 are SGHKS and YYEKEE (reference sequence). Trimming removed 3 bases from V and 6 bases from J, with 17 bases in between. This CDR3 contains 15 residues. CDR3 coding DNA: TGTGCCAGCAGCTGGGGGAGCGGACCCCCCGATACGCAGTATTTT. Protein product: CASSWGSGPPDTQYF.

The chain is built from TRBV27 and TRBJ2-5; D uncertain. The CDR3 spans 15 residues. Per the germline V gene, CDR1 is MNHEY and CDR2 is SMNVEV (reference sequence). The V end was cut by 6 bases, the J end by 3 bases, with 17 bases between. The DNA of the CDR3 is TGTGCCAGCAGCCCCCGGTCTAGATTCAAAGAGACCCAGTACTTC. This gives the protein CASSPRSRFKETQYF.

The chain carries TRBV6-6 and TRBJ2-7; D perhaps matches TRBD1 (6 bases). The CDR3 runs to 14 residues. CDR1 and CDR2 (germline): MNHNY, SVGAGI (reference sequence). Between the trimmed V and J ends, which lost 0 bases and 2 bases, there was a span of 8 bases. The CDR3 DNA sequence: TGTGCCAGCAGTTACTCACAGGGCCCCTACGAGCAGTACTTC. Protein product: CASSYSQGPYEQYF.

The V gene is TRBV30, the J gene TRBJ2-3, with a tentative D call TRBD2 (6 bases). Trimming took off 4 bases at V and 2 bases at J, with 10 bases between the two ends. CDR1 and CDR2 (germline): GTSNPN, SVGIG (reference sequence). This CDR3 region has 13 residues. DNA of the CDR3: TGTGCCTGGAACAGCGGGTTCACAGATACGCAGTATTTT. Protein sequence: CAWNSGFTDTQYF.

The table lists this clone with a few counts. The V gene is TRBV18, the J gene TRBJ1-2, with a weak D call TRBD1 (6 bases). CDR1 is KGHSH, CDR2 LQKENI, per germline. The CDR3 extends over 15 amino acids. Trimming took off 2 bases at V and 2 bases at J, with 12 bases between the two ends. DNA of the CDR3: TGTGCCAGCTCACCATCAGGGGTTTCCAACTATGGCTACACCTTC. The encoded protein is CASSPSGVSNYGYTF.

The V gene is TRBV15, the J gene TRBJ2-7, with TRBD1 as a possible D gene (5 bases). CDR1 LNHNV and CDR2 YYDKDF come from the germline V gene (reference sequence). This CDR3 has 16 amino acids. Deletions cut 2 bases from V and 1 base from J, with 15 bases between. The CDR3 DNA reads as TGTGCCACCAGCAGAAATCCTGGCAGGGATTCCTACGAGCAGTACTTC. Residues: CATSRNPGRDSYEQYF.

The chain uses TRBV4-2 and TRBJ2-3; 10 bases align to TRBD2. CDR3 length: 15 residues. Trimming removed 5 bases from V and 2 bases from J; junction bases left unmatched: 4. Germline loops: CDR1 LGHNA, CDR2 YNFKEQ. The CDR3 here is CASSKTSGVTDTQYF. Here the CDR3 DNA reads TGTGCCAGCAGCAAAACTAGCGGGGTCACAGATACGCAGTATTTT.

V usage is TRBV10-3 and J usage is TRBJ2-7, with D tentatively TRBD1 (6 bases). CDR1 and CDR2 from the germline V gene are ENHRY and SYGVKD. The CDR3 consists of 16 residues. Trimming removed 4 bases from V and 4 bases from J, with 20 bases in between. The CDR3 loop reads CAISGWWDTTTYEQYF. CDR3 nucleotides: TGTGCCATCAGTGGGTGGTGGGACACTACAACTTACGAGCAGTACTTC.

The chain's CDR3 is CASRQGGSYNSPLHF. The CDR3 DNA sequence: TGCGCCAGCCGACAGGGAGGCTCCTATAATTCACCCCTCCACTTT. The chain employs TRBV10-2 and TRBJ1-6; TRBD1 agrees at 7 bases. The CDR3 covers 15 residues. Trimming at V came to 8 bases and at J to 0 bases, leaving 4 bases not matched to a gene. Germline V CDR1 and CDR2: WSHSY, SAAADI.

The rearrangement joins TRBV9 to TRBJ1-3; D is undetermined. Trimming removed 4 bases from V and 1 base from J, with 15 bases in between. The CDR3 spans 16 residues. Germline V lookup: CDR1 SGDLS, CDR2 YYNGEE. The CDR3 DNA is TGTGCCAGCAGCAAAACGCAGGTGTTTTCTGGAAACACCATATATTTT. Protein sequence: CASSKTQVFSGNTIYF.

The V call is TRBV19, the J call TRBJ2-5, with a tentative D call TRBD2 (5 bases). The CDR3 runs 13 residues. Germline CDR1 and CDR2: LNHDA and SQIVND (reference sequence). Between the trimmed V and J ends, which lost 3 bases and 3 bases, there was a span of 8 bases. The DNA of the CDR3 is TGTGCCAGTAGTATGGACGGGGAAGAGACCCAGTACTTC. Translation gives CASSMDGEETQYF.

The rearrangement joins TRBV6-1 to TRBJ2-5; the D gene is possibly TRBD2 (6 bases). Trimming took 2 bases from V and 1 from J, leaving 11 bases between them. Germline V gene sequence: CDR1 MNHNS, CDR2 SASEGT. This CDR3 has 15 amino acids. This chain's CDR3 is CASSERGSFQETQYF. CDR3 bases: TGTGCCAGCAGTGAACGGGGGTCTTTCCAAGAGACCCAGTACTTC.

This clone was picked up one time. V gene TRBV7-9 combines with J gene TRBJ2-3; no definite D call. The V gene's germline CDR1 is SEHNR and CDR2 FQNEAQ (reference sequence). This CDR3 contains 15 residues. Trimming cost V 5 bases and J 3 bases, with 15 bases left between them. The CDR3 nucleotides are TGTGCCAGCAGCCCAACGGGTATTTCTACAGATACGCAGTATTTT. Translated, it gives CASSPTGISTDTQYF.

This chain joins TRBV5-1 and TRBJ2-7, with D possibly TRBD1 on 6 matching bases. The CDR3 runs 14 residues. The germline V and J ends were trimmed by 0 bases and 5 bases, with 12 bases remaining between them. Germline loops: CDR1 SGHRS, CDR2 YFSETQ. This CDR3 is CASSLGQGYNEQYF. The CDR3 DNA reads TGCGCCAGCAGCTTGGGTCAGGGGTACAACGAGCAGTACTTC.

The chain recombines TRBV5-6 with TRBJ2-7, with 8 bases matching TRBD1. V was pared by 7 bases and J by 1 base, with 7 bases of the junction left unmatched. The CDR3 is made up of 14 amino acids. Germline lookup yields CDR1 SGHDT and CDR2 YYEEEE. The CDR3 DNA reads TGTGCCAGCCAGTACAGGGGGGAATCCTACGAGCAGTACTTC. This codes for CASQYRGESYEQYF.

This clone was seen only a few times. The CDR3 DNA reads TGTGCCAGCAGCTTAGCAGCACAGGGAGGGACTGAAGCTTTCTTT. Amino acids: CASSLAAQGGTEAFF. The gene calls are TRBV7-9 and TRBJ1-1, with D perhaps TRBD1 (6 bases). CDR1 is SEHNR and CDR2 is FQNEAQ in the germline V gene (reference sequence). V gave up 0 bases and J gave up 5 bases, with 13 bases separating them. CDR3 size: 15 residues.

CDR3 nucleotide sequence: TGTGCCAGCTCACCACCAGTCGGGAATTCTGAAGCTTTCTTT. The encoded protein is CASSPPVGNSEAFF. The chain uses TRBV18 and TRBJ1-1; D remains ambiguous. The CDR3 is 14 residues long. The V gene lost 0 bases and the J gene lost 6 bases, with 11 bases spanning the gap. Per the germline V gene, CDR1 is KGHSH and CDR2 is LQKENI.

The J gene is TRBJ1-5, the V gene TRBV29-1, with D possibly TRBD1 on 5 matching bases. V lost 4 bases and J 4 bases, leaving 11 bases between the germline ends. There are 13 residues in the CDR3. Germline CDR1 is SQVTM and CDR2 is ANQGSEA. CDR3 in amino acids: CSVARGDNQPQHF. The CDR3 DNA sequence: TGCAGCGTTGCAAGGGGCGATAATCAGCCCCAGCATTTT.

The V gene is TRBV5-1, the J gene TRBJ1-3; TRBD1 aligns across 8 bases. With 2 bases clipped from V and 3 bases from J, the junction kept 7 bases outside the gene matches. Germline V gene lookup returns CDR1 SGHRS and CDR2 YFSETQ. CDR3 length equals 16 residues. CDR3 sequence reads: CASSLGQGVFGNTIYF. CDR3 nucleotides: TGCGCCAGCAGCTTAGGACAGGGAGTATTTGGAAACACCATATATTTT.

V and J are TRBV21-1 and TRBJ2-5; the table names TRBD1, a call not compared with the DNA. TRBV21-1 is labeled a pseudogene. The CDR3 consists of 14 residues. The CDR3 is CASSSRDRLETQYF. For the CDR3, the DNA is TGTGCCAGCAGCTCTCGGGACAGACTGGAGACCCAGTACTTC.

The chain employs TRBV7-8 and TRBJ2-2, with unresolved D. Trimming shortened V by 8 bases and J by 3 bases, and 19 bases separated the two germline ends. Germline CDR1 and CDR2: SGHVS and FQNEAQ. This CDR3 spans 16 amino acids. As DNA, the CDR3 is TGTGCCAGCCAGCTCTTGGCGGTCGACTACACCGGGGAGCTGTTTTTT. It encodes CASQLLAVDYTGELFF.

The chain couples TRBV27 to TRBJ2-7; maybe TRBD2 (5 bases). Germline V lookup: CDR1 MNHEY, CDR2 SMNVEV (reference sequence). This CDR3 spans 12 amino acids. With 5 bases removed from V and 3 bases from J, the gap between germline ends came to 8 bases. CDR3 sequence reads: CASSSRGYEQYF. Here the CDR3 DNA reads TGTGCCAGCAGTAGTCGGGGCTACGAGCAGTACTTC.